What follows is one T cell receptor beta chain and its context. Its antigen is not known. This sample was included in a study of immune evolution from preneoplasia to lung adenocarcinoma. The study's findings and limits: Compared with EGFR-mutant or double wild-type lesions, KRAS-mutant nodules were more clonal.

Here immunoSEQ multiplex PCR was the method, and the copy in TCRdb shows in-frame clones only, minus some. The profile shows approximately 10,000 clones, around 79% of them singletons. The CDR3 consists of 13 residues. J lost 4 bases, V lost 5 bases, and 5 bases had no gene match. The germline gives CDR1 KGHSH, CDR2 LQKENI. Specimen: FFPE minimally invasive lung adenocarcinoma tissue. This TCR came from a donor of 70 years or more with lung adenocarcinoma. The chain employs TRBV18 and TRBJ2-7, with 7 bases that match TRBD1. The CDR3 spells CASSRDRRYEQYF. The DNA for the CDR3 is TGTGCCAGCTCAAGGGACAGAAGATACGAGCAGTACTTC. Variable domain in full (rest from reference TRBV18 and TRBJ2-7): NAGVMQNPRHLVRRRGQEARLRCSPMKGHSHVYWYRQLPEEGLKFMVYLQKENIIDESGMPKERFSAEFPKEGPSILRIQQVVRGDSAAYFCASSRDRRYEQYFGPGTRLTVT.